This paragraph covers one T cell receptor beta chain sequence. This record belongs to a study of CD8+CD57+ T cells in acquired aplastic anemia. Trimming pared 2 bases from V and 2 bases from J, leaving 12 bases between. The germline gives CDR1 SGHVS, CDR2 FQNEAQ. The CDR3 extends over 16 amino acids. TCR beta VDJ and CDR3 were profiled, and genomic DNA was the template. TCRdb passed the reads through MiXCR, listing each CDR3 protein once. The data hold around 180,000 distinct CDR3 sequences, with 55% to 75% observed a single time. The clonotype originates from a human donor in good health. Sequenced material: sorted CD4+, CD8+, or CD8+CD57+ T cells (not recorded which) from PBMCs. The V call is TRBV7-8, the J call TRBJ2-2; D might be TRBD1 or TRBD2, each matching 5 bases. Written as DNA, the CDR3 is TGTGCCAGCAGCTTAATTCTGGGGGTAAACACCGGGGAGCTGTTTTTT. It codes for CASSLILGVNTGELFF. Complete variable domain (other parts from reference TRBV7-8 and TRBJ2-2): GAGVSQSPRYKVAKRGQDVALRCDPISGHVSLFWYQQALGQGPEFLTYFQNEAQLDKSGLPSDRFFAERPEGSVSTLKIQRTQQEDSAVYLCASSLILGVNTGELFFGEGSRLTVL.